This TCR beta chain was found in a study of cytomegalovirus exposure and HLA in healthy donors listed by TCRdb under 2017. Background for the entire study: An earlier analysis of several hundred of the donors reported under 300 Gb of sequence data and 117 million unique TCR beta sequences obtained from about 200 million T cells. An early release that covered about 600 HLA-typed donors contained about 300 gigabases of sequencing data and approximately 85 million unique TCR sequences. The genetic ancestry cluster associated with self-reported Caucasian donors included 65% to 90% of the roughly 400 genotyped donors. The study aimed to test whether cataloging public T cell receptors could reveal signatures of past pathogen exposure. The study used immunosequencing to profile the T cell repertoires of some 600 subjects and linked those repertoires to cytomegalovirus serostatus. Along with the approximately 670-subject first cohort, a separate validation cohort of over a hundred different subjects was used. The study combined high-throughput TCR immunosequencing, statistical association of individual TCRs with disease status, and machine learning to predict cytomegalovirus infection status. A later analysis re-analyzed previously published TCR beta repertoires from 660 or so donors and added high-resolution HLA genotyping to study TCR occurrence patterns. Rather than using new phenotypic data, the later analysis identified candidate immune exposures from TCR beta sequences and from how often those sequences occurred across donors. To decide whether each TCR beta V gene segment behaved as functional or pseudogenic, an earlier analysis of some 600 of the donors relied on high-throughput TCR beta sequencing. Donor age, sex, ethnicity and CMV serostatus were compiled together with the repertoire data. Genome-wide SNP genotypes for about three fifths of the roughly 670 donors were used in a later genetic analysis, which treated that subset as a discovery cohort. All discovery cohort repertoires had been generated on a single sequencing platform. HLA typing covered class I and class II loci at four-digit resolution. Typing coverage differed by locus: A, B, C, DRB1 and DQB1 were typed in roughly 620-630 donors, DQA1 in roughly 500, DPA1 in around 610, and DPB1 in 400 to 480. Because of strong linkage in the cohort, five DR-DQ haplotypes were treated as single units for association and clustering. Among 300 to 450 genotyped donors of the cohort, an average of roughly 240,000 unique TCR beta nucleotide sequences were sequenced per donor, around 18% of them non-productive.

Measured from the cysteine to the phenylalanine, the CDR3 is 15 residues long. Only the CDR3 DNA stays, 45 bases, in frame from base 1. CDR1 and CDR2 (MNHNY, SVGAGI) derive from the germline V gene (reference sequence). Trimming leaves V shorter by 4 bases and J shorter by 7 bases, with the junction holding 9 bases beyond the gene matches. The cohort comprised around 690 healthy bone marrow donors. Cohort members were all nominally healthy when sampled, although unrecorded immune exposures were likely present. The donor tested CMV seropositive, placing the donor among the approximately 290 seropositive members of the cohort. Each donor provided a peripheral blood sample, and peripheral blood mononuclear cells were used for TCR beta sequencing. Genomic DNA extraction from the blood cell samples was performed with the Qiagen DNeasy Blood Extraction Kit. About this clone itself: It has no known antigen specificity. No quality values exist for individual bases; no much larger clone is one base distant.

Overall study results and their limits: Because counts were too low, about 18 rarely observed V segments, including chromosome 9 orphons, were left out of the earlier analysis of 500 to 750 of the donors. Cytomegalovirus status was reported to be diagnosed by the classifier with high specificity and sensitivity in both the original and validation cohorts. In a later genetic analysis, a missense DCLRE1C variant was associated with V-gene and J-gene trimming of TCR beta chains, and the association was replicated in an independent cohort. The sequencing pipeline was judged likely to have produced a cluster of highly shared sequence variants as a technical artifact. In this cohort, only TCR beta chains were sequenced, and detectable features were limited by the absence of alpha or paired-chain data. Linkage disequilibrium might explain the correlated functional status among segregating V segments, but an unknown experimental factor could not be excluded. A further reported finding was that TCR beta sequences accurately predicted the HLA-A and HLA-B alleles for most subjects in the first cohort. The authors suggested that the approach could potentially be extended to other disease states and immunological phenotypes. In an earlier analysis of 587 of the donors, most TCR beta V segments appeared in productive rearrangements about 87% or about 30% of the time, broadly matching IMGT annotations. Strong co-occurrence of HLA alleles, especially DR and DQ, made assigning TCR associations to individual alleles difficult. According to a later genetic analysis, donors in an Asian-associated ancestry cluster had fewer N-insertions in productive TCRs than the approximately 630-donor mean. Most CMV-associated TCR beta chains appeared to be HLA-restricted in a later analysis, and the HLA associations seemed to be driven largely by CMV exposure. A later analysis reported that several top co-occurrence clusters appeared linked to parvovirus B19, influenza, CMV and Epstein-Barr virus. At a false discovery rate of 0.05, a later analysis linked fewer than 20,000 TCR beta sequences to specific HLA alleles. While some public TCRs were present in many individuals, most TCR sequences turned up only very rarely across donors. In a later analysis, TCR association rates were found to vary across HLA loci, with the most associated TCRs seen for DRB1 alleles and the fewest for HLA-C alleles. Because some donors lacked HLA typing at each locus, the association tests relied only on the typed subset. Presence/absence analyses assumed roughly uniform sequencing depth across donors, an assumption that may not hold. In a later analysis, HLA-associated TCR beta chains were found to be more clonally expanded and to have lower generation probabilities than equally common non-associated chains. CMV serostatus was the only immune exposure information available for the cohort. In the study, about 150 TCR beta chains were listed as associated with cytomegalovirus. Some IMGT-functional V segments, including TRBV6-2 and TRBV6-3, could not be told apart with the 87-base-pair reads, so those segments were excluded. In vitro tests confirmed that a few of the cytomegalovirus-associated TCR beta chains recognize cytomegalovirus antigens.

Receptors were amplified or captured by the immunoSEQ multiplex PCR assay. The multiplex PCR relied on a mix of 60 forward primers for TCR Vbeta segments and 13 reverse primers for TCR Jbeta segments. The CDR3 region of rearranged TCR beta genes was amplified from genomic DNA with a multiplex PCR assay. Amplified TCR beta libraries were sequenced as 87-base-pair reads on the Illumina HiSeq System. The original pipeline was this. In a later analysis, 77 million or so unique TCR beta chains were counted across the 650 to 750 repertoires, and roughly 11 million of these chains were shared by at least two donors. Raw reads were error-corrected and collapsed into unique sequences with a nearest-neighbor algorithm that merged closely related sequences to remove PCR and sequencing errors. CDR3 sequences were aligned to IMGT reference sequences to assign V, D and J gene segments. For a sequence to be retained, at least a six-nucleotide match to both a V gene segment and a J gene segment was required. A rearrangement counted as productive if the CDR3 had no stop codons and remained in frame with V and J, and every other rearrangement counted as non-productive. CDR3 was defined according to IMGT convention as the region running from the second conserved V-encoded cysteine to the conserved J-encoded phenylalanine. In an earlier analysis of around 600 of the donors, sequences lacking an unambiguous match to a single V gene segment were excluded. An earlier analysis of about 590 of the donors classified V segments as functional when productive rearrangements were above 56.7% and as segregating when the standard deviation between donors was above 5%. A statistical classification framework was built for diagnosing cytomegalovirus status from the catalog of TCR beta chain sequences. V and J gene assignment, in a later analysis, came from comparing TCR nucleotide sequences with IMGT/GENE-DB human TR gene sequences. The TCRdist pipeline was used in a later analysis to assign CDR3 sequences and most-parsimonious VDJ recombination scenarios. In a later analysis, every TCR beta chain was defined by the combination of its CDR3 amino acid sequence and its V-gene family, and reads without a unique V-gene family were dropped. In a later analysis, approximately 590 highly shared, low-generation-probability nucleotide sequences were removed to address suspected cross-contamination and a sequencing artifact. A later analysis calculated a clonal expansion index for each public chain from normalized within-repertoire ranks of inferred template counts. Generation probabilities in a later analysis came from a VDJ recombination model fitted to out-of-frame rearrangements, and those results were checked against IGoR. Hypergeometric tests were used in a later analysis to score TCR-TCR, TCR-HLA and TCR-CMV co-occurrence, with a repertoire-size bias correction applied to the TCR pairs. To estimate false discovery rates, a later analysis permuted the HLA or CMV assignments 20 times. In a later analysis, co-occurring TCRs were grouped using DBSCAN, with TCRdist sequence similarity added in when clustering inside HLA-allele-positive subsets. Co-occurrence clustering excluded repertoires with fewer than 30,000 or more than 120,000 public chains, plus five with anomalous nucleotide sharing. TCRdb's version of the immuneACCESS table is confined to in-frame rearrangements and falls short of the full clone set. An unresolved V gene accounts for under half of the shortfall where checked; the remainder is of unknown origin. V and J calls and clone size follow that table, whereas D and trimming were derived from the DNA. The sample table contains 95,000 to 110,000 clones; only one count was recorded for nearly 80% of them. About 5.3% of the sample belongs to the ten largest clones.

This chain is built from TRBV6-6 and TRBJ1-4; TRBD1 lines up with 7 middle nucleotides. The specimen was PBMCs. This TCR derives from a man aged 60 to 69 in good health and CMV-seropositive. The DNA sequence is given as TGTGCCAGCAGTTTCCCAGGGGGTGGGAGTGAAAAACTGTTTTTT. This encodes CASSFPGGGSEKLFF.